This entry lists 3 T cell receptor beta chains sequenced from one sample in a study of regulatory T cells. Study conclusions and caveats: Hydrophobic residues at CDR3 positions 6 and 7 were enriched in conventional CD4+ T cells of CD3G-deficient patients.

The primer mix had 52 TRBV and 13 TRBJ primers. Only in-frame clones appear in the TCRdb table, and some are missing; sequencing was by immunoSEQ multiplex PCR. The sample carries tens of thousands of clones, roughly 90% recorded once. No antigens are known for them. Sequenced input: conventional CD4+ T cells sorted from blood. Receptor source: a person aged 18 to 35 with CD3G deficiency.

This chain connects TRBV6-1 to TRBJ2-7, with TRBD2 matching 7 bases. The CDR3 has 14 amino acids. V was pared by 0 bases and J by 7 bases, with 6 bases of the junction left unmatched. Germline CDR1 and CDR2: MNHNS and SASEGT. CDR3 loop: CASSEAGWGGEQYF. The DNA of the CDR3 is TGTGCCAGCAGTGAAGCGGGGTGGGGGGGAGAGCAGTACTTC.

The chain joins TRBV6-1 to TRBJ1-2, with 7 bases identical to TRBD1. Losses at the gene ends were 5 bases for V and 7 bases for J; bases not matched to a gene: 7. CDR1 is MNHNS and CDR2 is SASEGT in the germline V gene. The CDR3 runs to 13 residues. CDR3: CASSSQGLGGYTF. The CDR3 nucleotides are TGTGCCAGCAGTTCACAGGGGTTGGGTGGCTACACCTTC.

The chain links TRBV29-1 to TRBJ2-3; 7 bases map to TRBD1. Germline V gene sequence: CDR1 SQVTM, CDR2 ANQGSEA. This CDR3 spans 11 amino acids. Unmatched junction bases numbered 5, after V lost 7 bases and J lost 7 bases. The CDR3 DNA sequence: TGCAGCGGCCGACAGGGCAATACGCAGTATTTT. As protein: CSGRQGNTQYF.